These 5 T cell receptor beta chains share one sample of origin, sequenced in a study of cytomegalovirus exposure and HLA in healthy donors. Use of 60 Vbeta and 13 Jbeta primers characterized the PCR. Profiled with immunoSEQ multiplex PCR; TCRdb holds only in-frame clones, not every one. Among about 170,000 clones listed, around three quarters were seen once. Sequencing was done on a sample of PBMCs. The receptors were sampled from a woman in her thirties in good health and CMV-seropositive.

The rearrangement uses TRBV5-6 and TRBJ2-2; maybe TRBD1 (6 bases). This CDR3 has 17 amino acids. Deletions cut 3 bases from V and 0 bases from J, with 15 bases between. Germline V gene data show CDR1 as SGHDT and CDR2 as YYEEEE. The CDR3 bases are TGTGCCAGCAGCTCGGCGGCCAGGACAGCGAACACCGGGGAGCTGTTTTTT. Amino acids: CASSSAARTANTGELFF.

The CDR3 is CASMMGGETQYF. CDR3 nucleotides: TGTGCCAGCATGATGGGGGGAGAGACCCAGTACTTC. The chain is built from TRBV11-2 and TRBJ2-5, with a possible D match to TRBD2 (6 bases). CDR1 SGHAT and CDR2 FQNNGV come from the germline V gene. The CDR3 covers 12 residues. The ends were cut back, 7 bases at V and 4 bases at J, with 10 bases in the middle.

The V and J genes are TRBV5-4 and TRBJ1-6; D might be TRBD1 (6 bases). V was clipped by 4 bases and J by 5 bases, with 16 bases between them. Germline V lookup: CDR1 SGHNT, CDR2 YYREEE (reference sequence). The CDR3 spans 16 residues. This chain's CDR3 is CASSPGTDSHNSPLHF. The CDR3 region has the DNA TGTGCCAGCAGCCCTGGAACGGACAGTCATAATTCACCCCTCCACTTT.

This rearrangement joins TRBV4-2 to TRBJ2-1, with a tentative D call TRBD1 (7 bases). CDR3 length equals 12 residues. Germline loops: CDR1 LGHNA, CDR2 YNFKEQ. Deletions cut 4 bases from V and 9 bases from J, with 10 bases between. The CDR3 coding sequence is TGTGCCAGCAGCCCGCAGGGGGGTGAGCAGTTCTTC. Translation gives CASSPQGGEQFF.

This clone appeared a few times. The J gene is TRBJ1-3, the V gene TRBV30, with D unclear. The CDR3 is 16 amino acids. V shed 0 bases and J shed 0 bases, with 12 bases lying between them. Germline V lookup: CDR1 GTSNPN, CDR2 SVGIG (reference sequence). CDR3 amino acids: CAWSVIRRSSGNTIYF. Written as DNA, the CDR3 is TGTGCCTGGAGTGTAATACGACGGAGCTCTGGAAACACCATATATTTT.